This T cell receptor (beta chain) was recovered during a study of blood T cell repertoires in COVID-19. Overall study context: COVID-19 samples collected from the United States, Italy and Spain covered acute and convalescent phases. The cDNA or gDNA used as material had been derived from T cells, B-cell-depleted T cells, or PBMCs.

Generated by immunoSEQ multiplex PCR, the TCRdb table keeps only in-frame clones and is missing some. The table includes about 97,000 clones, more than 90% detected once. A Seattle source enrolled patients during active infection and followed them longitudinally. The V gene's germline CDR1 is SGHAT and CDR2 FQNNGV. The CDR3 has 16 residues. The J segment lost 11 bases and the V segment lost 4 bases, leaving 14 bases of the junction unmatched. The specimen was peripheral blood. The receptor was derived from a woman between 45 and 60 years old with COVID-19, enrolled during active disease. The chain has TRBV11-2 and TRBJ2-3, with TRBD2 matching over 11 bases. The chain's CDR3 is CASSSPRGLAGQEQYF. The CDR3 DNA is TGTGCCAGCAGCTCCCCCCGCGGACTAGCGGGCCAGGAGCAGTATTTT.